The rows below give T cell receptor beta chains drawn from one sample of a study of blood T cell repertoires in COVID-19. Sequenced by immunoSEQ multiplex PCR; TCRdb stores in-frame clones only, minus some. The table lists 360,000 or so clones, around 90% of them singletons. The sequenced sample was peripheral blood. These receptors were taken from a woman aged 55-70 years with COVID-19, enrolled during active disease. CDR3s include the opening cysteine and the closing phenylalanine or tryptophan. Each record gives: V gene, J gene, CDR3 protein.

TRBV5-1,TRBJ2-5,CASSSGQQETQYF
TRBV5-1,TRBJ2-3,CASSFTGTGGASSPSDTQYF
TRBV5-1,TRBJ1-6,CASSLPGTNNSPLHF
TRBV20-1,TRBJ1-1,CSASSKAGGARTEAFF
TRBV6-6,TRBJ2-7,CASIPTGGSYEQYF
TRBV11-2,TRBJ1-3,CASSLRQGPLNTIYF
TRBV5-1,TRBJ1-2,CASSDRGIGYTF
TRBV9,TRBJ2-1,CASSEQGDAYNEQFF
TRBV5-1,TRBJ1-1,CASSGGAGAGGTEAFF
TRBV2,TRBJ1-2,CASTLERGGTGEGYTF
TRBV7-2,TRBJ1-6,CASSPYNSPLHF